The rows below give T cell receptor beta chains drawn from one sample of a study of T-cell memory formation after mild COVID-19. Using its own MiXCR run on the 5' RACE reads, TCRdb lists one record per CDR3 protein. The profile covers 550,000 to 700,000 distinct CDR3 sequences, with roughly 17% appearing a single time and 8.1% taken by the ten largest. What was sequenced was PBMCs or a T cell subset sorted from them (not recorded which). These receptors were collected from an adult woman who had mild COVID-19 (a few samples of this study predate the infection). Cell type and time point are not known. Both conserved end residues are part of each CDR3. The D gene is left open where the match is weak. Only some rows state a clone size, as once, few, many or a class for expanded clones.

V	size	J	D	DNA	CDR3
TRBV14	few	TRBJ2-1	-	TGTGCCAGCAGCCAAACCAACATTATCAATGAGCAGTTCTTC	CASSQTNIINEQFF
TRBV20-1	few	TRBJ2-7	-	TGCAGTGCTTTGACCCGGCGGGCCGGCGCCTACGAGCAGTACTTC	CSALTRRAGAYEQYF
TRBV12-3/TRBV12-4	few	TRBJ1-2	-	TGTGCCAGCACGAGGACCCTTGGCTACACCTTC	CASTRTLGYTF
TRBV25-1	-	TRBJ1-5	-	TGTGCCAGCCAGGGTAGGGGGGACCCATATCAGCCCCAGCATTTT	CASQGRGDPYQPQHF
TRBV20-1	-	TRBJ1-1	-	TGCAGCCCTCTTACAGGGTACTTCACTGAAGCTTTCTTT	CSPLTGYFTEAFF
TRBV11-2	few	TRBJ1-1	-	TGTGCCAGCAGCTTAGAACCTTTCGACAGGATGGCTTTCTTT	CASSLEPFDRMAFF
TRBV11-1	-	TRBJ2-7	-	TGTGCCAGCAGCTTTGGGGCGGCCCCAACCTACGAGCAGTACTTC	CASSFGAAPTYEQYF
TRBV24-1	-	TRBJ2-3	TRBD2	TGTGCCACCAGTGATCAGCGGGGGAGCACAGATACGCAGTATTTT	CATSDQRGSTDTQYF
TRBV4-2	many	TRBJ2-3	TRBD2	TGTGCCAGCTCCTATACAGCGGGAGAGGGGACAGATACGCAGTATTTT	CASSYTAGEGTDTQYF
TRBV5-1	-	TRBJ2-3	-	TGCGCCAGCAGCTTGGCCAGGGCAGGTGGGACCACAGATACGCAGTATTTT	CASSLARAGGTTDTQYF
TRBV13	-	TRBJ1-1	-	TGTGCCAGCCAAGACCGGGGGATAACTGAAGCTTTCTTT	CASQDRGITEAFF
TRBV5-1	few	TRBJ2-5	TRBD2	TGCGCCAGCAGCAGGGCCCTAGCGGGGCTCCCTCAAGAGACCCAGTACTTC	CASSRALAGLPQETQYF
TRBV20-1	many	TRBJ1-5	-	TGCAGTGCTAGAGATCTGTCGGGAGACAATCAGCCCCAGCATTTT	CSARDLSGDNQPQHF
TRBV4-3	-	TRBJ1-3	-	TGCGCCAGCAGCCCCACAGGGTTTTTGACCGGAAACACCATATATTTT	CASSPTGFLTGNTIYF
TRBV19	few	TRBJ2-1	TRBD2	TGTGCCAGTAAGGCTAGCGGAAACAATGAGCAGTTCTTC	CASKASGNNEQFF
TRBV29-1	-	TRBJ2-3	TRBD2	TGCAGCGTGTATAGCGGGGCTAGCACAGATACGCAGTATTTT	CSVYSGASTDTQYF
TRBV30	few	TRBJ2-1	-	TGTGCCTGGAGTGACAAACGGTTGAATGAGCAGTTCTTC	CAWSDKRLNEQFF
TRBV12-3/TRBV12-4	-	TRBJ2-1	TRBD2	TGTGCCAGCAGCCCGGGAGGGCCGAAATATAATGAGCAGTTCTTC	CASSPGGPKYNEQFF
TRBV5-1	-	TRBJ2-7	TRBD1	TGCGCCAGCAGCTTGTGGGAAGACAGGGGCTACGAGCAGTACTTC	CASSLWEDRGYEQYF
TRBV3-1	-	TRBJ2-7	TRBD2	TGTGCCAGCAGTCGGACTAGCGGGGGAGGTGAGCAGTACTTC	CASSRTSGGGEQYF
TRBV15	-	TRBJ2-3	-	TGTGCCACCAGCAGAGATGGGCGGGGGCGCCGCGATACGCAGTATTTT	CATSRDGRGRRDTQYF
TRBV12-3/TRBV12-4	-	TRBJ2-1	-	TGTGCCAGCCCCCCTAAAGGGCGTAGGATTCATAGCTCCTACAATGAGCAGTTCTTC	CASPPKGRRIHSSYNEQFF
TRBV7-9	-	TRBJ2-5	-	TGTGCCAGCAGCTTAGCTGGGGGCGGTTGGGGCCTCAACCAAGAGACCCAGTACTTC	CASSLAGGGWGLNQETQYF
TRBV5-1	many	TRBJ2-3	TRBD1	TGCGCCAGCAGCTCGGGACAGAGGGGCCCAGATACGCAGTATTTT	CASSSGQRGPDTQYF
TRBV29-1	-	TRBJ2-1	-	TGCAGCGTTGAGGGCAGGGAAAATGCCAATGAGCAGTTCTTC	CSVEGRENANEQFF
TRBV12-3/TRBV12-4	-	TRBJ1-1	-	TGTGCCAGCAGTTTAAGGTGGACAGAAGAAGCTTTCTTT	CASSLRWTEEAFF
TRBV18	few	TRBJ1-1	-	TGTGCCAGCTCACCACAGCGGCAGCTGAACACTGAAGCTTTCTTT	CASSPQRQLNTEAFF
TRBV6-2/TRBV6-3	-	TRBJ1-1	TRBD1	TGTGCCAGCAGTTTTCAACGCCGGGACAGGAGAAGGTCGAGGGACACTGAAGCTTTCTTT	CASSFQRRDRRRSRDTEAFF
TRBV20-1	many	TRBJ2-7	-	TGCAGTGCTAGAGATGACAGGGAGGGCGTGTACGAGCAGTACTTC	CSARDDREGVYEQYF
TRBV5-1	few	TRBJ1-6	-	TGCGCCAGCAGCCTTCCCCTACAGGGCTCTAATTCACCCCTCCACTTT	CASSLPLQGSNSPLHF
TRBV3-1	-	TRBJ2-7	-	TGTGCCAGCAGCCAGGGTCGCGTTTCCACCTACGAGCAGTACTTC	CASSQGRVSTYEQYF
TRBV6-2/TRBV6-3	-	TRBJ2-7	-	TGTGCCAGCAGTTACCCACACCTCCGTATAGCTGAATCCTACGAGCAGTACTTC	CASSYPHLRIAESYEQYF
TRBV9	-	TRBJ2-1	-	TGTGCCAGCACCGAGGAGTGGGGTAGCTCCTACAATGAGCAGTTCTTC	CASTEEWGSSYNEQFF
TRBV14	few	TRBJ1-4	TRBD1	TGTGCCAGCAGCCAGGGGACAGCAACTAATGAAAAACTGTTTTTT	CASSQGTATNEKLFF
TRBV3-1	few	TRBJ2-3	-	TGTGCCAGCAGCCACTTGCTGGGGCACAGCACAGATACGCAGTATTTT	CASSHLLGHSTDTQYF
TRBV5-4	-	TRBJ2-3	-	TGTGCCAGCAGCTTTGACAGTGGGGGAGATACGCAGTATTTT	CASSFDSGGDTQYF
TRBV29-1	-	TRBJ2-1	TRBD2	TGCAGCGTTGATGGGACTAGCGGGGGGAGCTCCTACAATGAGCAGTTCTTC	CSVDGTSGGSSYNEQFF
TRBV19	few	TRBJ1-5	-	TGTGCCAGTAGTAGTAGGGACAATCAGCCCCAGCATTTT	CASSSRDNQPQHF
TRBV12-3/TRBV12-4	-	TRBJ1-2	-	TGTGCCAGCAGCCGGCAAGCGGCTGGCTATGGCTACACCTTC	CASSRQAAGYGYTF
TRBV7-9	many	TRBJ2-5	-	TGTGCCAGCACCTTATTGGGCTCCGGTGGTGGGTCCCAAGAGACCCAGTACTTC	CASTLLGSGGGSQETQYF
TRBV5-1	-	TRBJ2-7	-	TGCGCCAGCAGCCTTCGGTTGGGGGGTCCCTCCTACGAGCAGTACTTC	CASSLRLGGPSYEQYF
TRBV29-1	few	TRBJ2-1	TRBD2	TGCAGCGTTGCAGGGACTAGCGGGAGGGGAAACTACAATGAGCAGTTCTTC	CSVAGTSGRGNYNEQFF
TRBV18	-	TRBJ2-1	-	TGTGCCAGCTCACCACCAGGCCTTGAGCAGTTCTTC	CASSPPGLEQFF
TRBV7-9	-	TRBJ2-2	-	TGTGCCAGCAGCTTAGAGATAGTCACAACCAGGATAGTAGTGGACACCGGGGAGCTGTTTTTT	CASSLEIVTTRIVVDTGELFF
TRBV5-1	once	TRBJ1-3	-	TGCGCCAGCAGCTTGGTGCCAAACACGGGAAGCTCTGGAAACACCATATATTTT	CASSLVPNTGSSGNTIYF
TRBV12-3/TRBV12-4	few	TRBJ1-6	-	TGTGCCAGCAGCCCCTCGGGTTCACCCCTCCACTTT	CASSPSGSPLHF
TRBV12-3/TRBV12-4	many	TRBJ1-1	-	TGTGCCAGCAGCTTTGCGGGGAACACTGAAGCTTTCTTT	CASSFAGNTEAFF
TRBV5-1	few	TRBJ2-3	TRBD1	TGCGCCAGCAGCGAAGGACAGGCCAGGGGCACAGATACGCAGTATTTT	CASSEGQARGTDTQYF
TRBV3-1	-	TRBJ1-1	TRBD1	TGTGCCAGCAGCCCCGACGGACAGGGCGAAGCTGAAGCTTTCTTT	CASSPDGQGEAEAFF
TRBV7-6	few	TRBJ1-1	-	TGTGCCAGCAGCATGACCTCGGACAAGAACACTGAAGCTTTCTTT	CASSMTSDKNTEAFF
TRBV12-3/TRBV12-4	many	TRBJ2-3	-	TGTGCCAGCAGTTTTAGAGATACGCAGTATTTT	CASSFRDTQYF
TRBV15	few	TRBJ1-1	-	TGTGCCACCAGCAGTTCAGAGAACACTGAAGCTTTCTTT	CATSSSENTEAFF
TRBV19	few	TRBJ1-3	-	TGTGCCAGTCAGAGGGCCCTTCTCTCTGGAAACACCATATATTTT	CASQRALLSGNTIYF